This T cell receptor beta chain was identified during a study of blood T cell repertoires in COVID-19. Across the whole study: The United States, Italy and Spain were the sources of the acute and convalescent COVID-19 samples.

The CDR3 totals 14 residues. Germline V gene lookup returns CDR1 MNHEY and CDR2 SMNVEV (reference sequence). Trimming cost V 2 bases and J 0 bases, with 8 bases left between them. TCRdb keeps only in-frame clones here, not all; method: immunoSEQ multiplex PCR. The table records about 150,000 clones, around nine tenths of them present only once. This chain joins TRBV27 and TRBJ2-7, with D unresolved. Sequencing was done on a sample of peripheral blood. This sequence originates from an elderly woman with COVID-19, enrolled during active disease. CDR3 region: CASSLNPYSYEQYF. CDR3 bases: TGTGCCAGCAGTTTAAATCCCTACTCCTACGAGCAGTACTTC.